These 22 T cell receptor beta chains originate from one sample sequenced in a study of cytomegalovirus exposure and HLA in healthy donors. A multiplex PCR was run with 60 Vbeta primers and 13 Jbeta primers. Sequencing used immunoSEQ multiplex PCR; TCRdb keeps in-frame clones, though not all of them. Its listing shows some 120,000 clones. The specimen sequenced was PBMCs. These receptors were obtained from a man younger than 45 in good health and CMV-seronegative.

The CDR3 sequence is CASSLNPRGYNEQFF. The CDR3 DNA reads TGCGCCAGCAGCTTAAACCCCAGGGGGTACAATGAGCAGTTCTTC. V is TRBV5-1 and J is TRBJ2-1; 7 positions match TRBD1. Germline loops: CDR1 SGHRS, CDR2 YFSETQ. V was clipped by 2 bases and J by 4 bases; unmatched bases: 6. The CDR3 contains 15 residues.

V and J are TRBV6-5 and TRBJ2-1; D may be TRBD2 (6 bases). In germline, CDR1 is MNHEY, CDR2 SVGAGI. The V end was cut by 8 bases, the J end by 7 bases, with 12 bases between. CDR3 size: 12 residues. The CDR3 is CASEGRENEQFF. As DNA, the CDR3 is TGTGCCAGCGAGGGCCGGGAGAATGAGCAGTTCTTC.

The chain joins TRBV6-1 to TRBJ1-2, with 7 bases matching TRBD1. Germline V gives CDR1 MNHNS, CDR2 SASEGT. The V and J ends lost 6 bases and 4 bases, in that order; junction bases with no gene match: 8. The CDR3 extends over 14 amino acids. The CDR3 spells CASRPSGTAYGYTF. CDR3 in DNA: TGTGCCAGCAGGCCCTCAGGGACAGCCTATGGCTACACCTTC.

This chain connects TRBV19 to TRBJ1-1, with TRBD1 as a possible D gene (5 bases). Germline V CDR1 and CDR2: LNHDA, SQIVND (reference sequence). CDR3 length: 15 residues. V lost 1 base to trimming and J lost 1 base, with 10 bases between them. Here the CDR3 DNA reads TGTGCCAGTAGTATAGTAACGGGGGGGAACACTGAAGCTTTCTTT. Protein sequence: CASSIVTGGNTEAFF.

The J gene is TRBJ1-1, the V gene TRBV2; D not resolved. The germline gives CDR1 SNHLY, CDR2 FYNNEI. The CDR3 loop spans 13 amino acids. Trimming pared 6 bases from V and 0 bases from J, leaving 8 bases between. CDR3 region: CASRKEMNTEAFF. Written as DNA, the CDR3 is TGTGCCAGCAGAAAAGAGATGAACACTGAAGCTTTCTTT.

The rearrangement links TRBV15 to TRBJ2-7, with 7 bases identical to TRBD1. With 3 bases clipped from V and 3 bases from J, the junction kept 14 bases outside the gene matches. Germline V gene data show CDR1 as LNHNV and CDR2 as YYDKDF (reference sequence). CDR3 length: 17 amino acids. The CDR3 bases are TGTGCCACCAGCAGCAATTTCCGGGACAGACGTATCTACGAGCAGTACTTC. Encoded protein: CATSSNFRDRRIYEQYF.

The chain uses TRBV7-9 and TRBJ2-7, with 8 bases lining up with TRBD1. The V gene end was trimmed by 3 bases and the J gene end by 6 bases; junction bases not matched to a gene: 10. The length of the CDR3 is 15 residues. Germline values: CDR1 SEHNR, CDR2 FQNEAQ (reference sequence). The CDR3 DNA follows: TGTGCCAGCAGCTTCTGGGGGGACAGGATCCCCGAGCAGTACTTC. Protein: CASSFWGDRIPEQYF.

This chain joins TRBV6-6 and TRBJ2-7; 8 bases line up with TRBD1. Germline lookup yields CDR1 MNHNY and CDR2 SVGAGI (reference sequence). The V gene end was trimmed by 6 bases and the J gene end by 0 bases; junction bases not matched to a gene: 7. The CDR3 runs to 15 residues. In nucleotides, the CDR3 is TGTGCCAGCAGGGACAGGGAAGAGGGCTCCTACGAGCAGTACTTC. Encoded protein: CASRDREEGSYEQYF.

The CDR3 is CASSYGTGGQPYEQYF. The CDR3 coding sequence is TGTGCCAGCAGTTATGGGACAGGGGGCCAGCCCTACGAGCAGTACTTC. This chain joins TRBV6-5 and TRBJ2-7; TRBD1 matches at 12 bases. J was trimmed by 2 bases and V by 3 bases; bases with no gene match: 5. The CDR3 consists of 16 residues. The germline V gene encodes CDR1 MNHEY and CDR2 SVGAGI.

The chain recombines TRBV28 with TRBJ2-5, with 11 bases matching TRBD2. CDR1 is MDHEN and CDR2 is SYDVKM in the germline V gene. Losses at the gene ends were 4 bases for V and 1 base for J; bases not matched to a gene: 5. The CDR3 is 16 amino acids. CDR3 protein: CASSSILAGGQETQYF. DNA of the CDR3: TGTGCCAGCAGTTCCATTCTAGCGGGAGGCCAAGAGACCCAGTACTTC.

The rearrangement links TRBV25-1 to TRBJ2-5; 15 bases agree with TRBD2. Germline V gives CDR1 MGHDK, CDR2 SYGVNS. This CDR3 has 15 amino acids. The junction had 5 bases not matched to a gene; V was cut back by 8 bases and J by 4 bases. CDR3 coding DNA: TGTGCCAGCCTAGGGACTAGCGGGAGGCGAGAGACCCAGTACTTC. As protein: CASLGTSGRRETQYF.

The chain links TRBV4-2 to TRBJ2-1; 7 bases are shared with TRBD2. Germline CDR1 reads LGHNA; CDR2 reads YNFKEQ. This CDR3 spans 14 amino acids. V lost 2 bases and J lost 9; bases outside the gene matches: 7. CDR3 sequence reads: CASSQRRERGEQFF. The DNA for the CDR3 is TGTGCCAGCAGCCAACGGCGGGAGCGAGGTGAGCAGTTCTTC.

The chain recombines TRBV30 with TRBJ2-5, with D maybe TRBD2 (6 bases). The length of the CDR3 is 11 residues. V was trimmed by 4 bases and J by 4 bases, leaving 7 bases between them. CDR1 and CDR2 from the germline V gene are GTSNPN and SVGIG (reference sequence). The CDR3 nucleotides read TGTGCCTGGACCGGGGGAGAGACCCAGTACTTC. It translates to CAWTGGETQYF.

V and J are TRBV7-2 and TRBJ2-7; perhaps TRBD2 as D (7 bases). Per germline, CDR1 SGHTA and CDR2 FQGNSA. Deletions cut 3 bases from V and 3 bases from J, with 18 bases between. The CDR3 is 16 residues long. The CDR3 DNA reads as TGTGCCAGCAGCTTGATAGGGACATTAGCGGGCTACGAGCAGTACTTC. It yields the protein CASSLIGTLAGYEQYF.

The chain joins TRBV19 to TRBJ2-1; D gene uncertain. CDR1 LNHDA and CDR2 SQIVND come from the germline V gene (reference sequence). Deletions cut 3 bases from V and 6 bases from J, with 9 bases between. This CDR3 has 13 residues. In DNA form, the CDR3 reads TGTGCCAGTAGTATCCCTCCCTTCAATGAGCAGTTCTTC. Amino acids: CASSIPPFNEQFF. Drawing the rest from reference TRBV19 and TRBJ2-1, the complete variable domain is DGGITQSPKYLFRKEGQNVTLSCEQNLNHDAMYWYRQDPGQGLRLIYYSQIVNDFQKGDIAEGYSVSREKKESFPLTVTSAQKNPTAFYLCASSIPPFNEQFFGPGTRLTVL.

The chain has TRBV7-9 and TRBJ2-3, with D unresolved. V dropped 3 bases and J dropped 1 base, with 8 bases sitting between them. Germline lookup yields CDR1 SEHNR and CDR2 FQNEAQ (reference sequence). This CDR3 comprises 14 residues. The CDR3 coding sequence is TGTGCCAGCAGCTTCGTAGATGGCACAGATACGCAGTATTTT. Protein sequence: CASSFVDGTDTQYF.

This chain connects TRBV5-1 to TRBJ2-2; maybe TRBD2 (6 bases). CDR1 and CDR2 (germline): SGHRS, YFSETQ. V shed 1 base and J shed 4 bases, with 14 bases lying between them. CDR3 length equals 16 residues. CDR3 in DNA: TGCGCCAGCAGCTTGTCTACGGGAGAAAGCACCGGGGAGCTGTTTTTT. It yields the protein CASSLSTGESTGELFF.

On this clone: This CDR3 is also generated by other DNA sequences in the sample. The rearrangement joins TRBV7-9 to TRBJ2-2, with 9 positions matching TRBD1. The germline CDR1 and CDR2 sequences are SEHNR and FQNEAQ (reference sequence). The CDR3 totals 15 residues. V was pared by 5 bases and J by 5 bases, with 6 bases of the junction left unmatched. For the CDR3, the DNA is TGTGCCAGCAGCCTGGGACAGGGAGGAACCGGGGAGCTGTTTTTT. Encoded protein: CASSLGQGGTGELFF.

CDR3 in DNA: TGCGCCAGCAGCTTGGACTGGTACGAGCAGTACTTC. Translated: CASSLDWYEQYF. This chain connects TRBV5-1 to TRBJ2-7; no clear D. With 0 bases removed from V and 4 bases from J, the gap between germline ends came to 5 bases. From germline, CDR1 is SGHRS and CDR2 YFSETQ. This CDR3 comprises 12 residues.

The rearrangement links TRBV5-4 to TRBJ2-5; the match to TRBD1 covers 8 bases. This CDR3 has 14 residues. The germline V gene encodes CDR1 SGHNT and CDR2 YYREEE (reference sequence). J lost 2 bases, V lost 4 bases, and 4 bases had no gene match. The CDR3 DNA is TGTGCCAGCAGCCGCGGACAGGGTCAAGAGACCCAGTACTTC. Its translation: CASSRGQGQETQYF. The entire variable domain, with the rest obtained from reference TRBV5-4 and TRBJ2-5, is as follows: ETGVTQSPTHLIKTRGQQVTLRCSSQSGHNTVSWYQQALGQGPQFIFQYYREEENGRGNFPPRFSGLQFPNYSSELNVNALELDDSALYLCASSRGQGQETQYFGPGTRLLVL.

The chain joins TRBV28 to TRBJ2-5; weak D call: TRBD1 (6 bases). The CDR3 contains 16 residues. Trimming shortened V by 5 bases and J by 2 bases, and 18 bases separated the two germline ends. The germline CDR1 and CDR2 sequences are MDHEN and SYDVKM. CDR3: CASSPPDLGAQETQYF. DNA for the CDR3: TGTGCCAGCAGTCCCCCGGACCTGGGGGCACAAGAGACCCAGTACTTC.

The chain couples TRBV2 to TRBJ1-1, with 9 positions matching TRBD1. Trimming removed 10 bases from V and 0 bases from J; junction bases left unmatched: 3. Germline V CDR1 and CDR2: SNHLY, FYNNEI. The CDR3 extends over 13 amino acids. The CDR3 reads CATGQGMNTEAFF. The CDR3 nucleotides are TGTGCCACAGGACAGGGGATGAACACTGAAGCTTTCTTT.